The next 3 T cell receptor beta chains were all read from a single sample in a study of Ad26.COV2.S vaccination and SARS-CoV-2 variants. Treatment reported: some 20 received Ad26.COV2.S at low or high dose, single or two shots; five or six received placebo; per-sample allocation not given. Vaccine and placebo recipients were sampled on day 63 after the first injection. The assay was immunoSEQ multiplex PCR, and TCRdb's table has in-frame clones only and misses some. This table holds roughly 270,000 clones, about 87% found once. The sequencing here drew on peripheral blood, taken in a trial of Ad26.COV2.S vaccine versus placebo. All receptors derive from a person between 18 and 65 years old who received the Ad26.COV2.S COVID-19 vaccine or a placebo.

The V call is TRBV18, the J call TRBJ2-5; the match to TRBD1 covers 8 bases. The CDR3 has 15 residues. Germline trimming cut 3 bases from V and 5 bases from J; bases unmatched to any gene: 8. Germline CDR1 is KGHSH and CDR2 is LQKENI. The CDR3 nucleotides are TGTGCCAGCTCACCTCTGACAGGGGACGGGGAGACCCAGTACTTC. It encodes CASSPLTGDGETQYF.

This chain connects TRBV6-5 to TRBJ2-7, with 11 bases matching TRBD1. V was clipped by 6 bases and J by 4 bases; unmatched bases: 2. This CDR3 region has 13 residues. Germline assignment: CDR1 MNHEY and CDR2 SVGAGI. CDR3 sequence reads: CASRDRGPYEQYF. The CDR3 region has the DNA TGTGCCAGCAGGGACAGGGGGCCTTACGAGCAGTACTTC.

The V call is TRBV18, the J call TRBJ1-2; 10 bases align to TRBD1. This CDR3 is built from 14 residues. Germline trimming cut 2 bases from V and 6 bases from J; bases unmatched to any gene: 3. Germline V lookup: CDR1 KGHSH, CDR2 LQKENI. DNA of the CDR3: TGTGCCAGCTCACCAACCGGACAGGGGGATGGCTACACCTTC. Residues: CASSPTGQGDGYTF.